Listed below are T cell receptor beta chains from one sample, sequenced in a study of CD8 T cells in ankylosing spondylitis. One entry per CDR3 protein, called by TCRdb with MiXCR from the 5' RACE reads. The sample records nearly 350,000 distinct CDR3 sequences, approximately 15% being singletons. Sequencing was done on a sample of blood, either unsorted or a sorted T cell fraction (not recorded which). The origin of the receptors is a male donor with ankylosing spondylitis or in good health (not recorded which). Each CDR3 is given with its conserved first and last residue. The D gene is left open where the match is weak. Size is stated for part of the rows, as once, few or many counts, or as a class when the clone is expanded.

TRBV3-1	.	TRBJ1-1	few	TGTGCCAGCAGCCATGACTCGGGGCGGACTGAAGCTTTCTTT	CASSHDSGRTEAFF
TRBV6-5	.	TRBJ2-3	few	TGTGCCAGCAGTTATACGGGAGTGGGCCCAGATACGCAGTATTTT	CASSYTGVGPDTQYF
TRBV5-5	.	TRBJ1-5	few	TGTGCCAGCAGCACGGGCTGGGGTGGGAATCAGCCCCAGCATTTT	CASSTGWGGNQPQHF
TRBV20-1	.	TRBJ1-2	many	TGCAGTGCTAGTCGGGGCGACTATGGCTACACCTTC	CSASRGDYGYTF
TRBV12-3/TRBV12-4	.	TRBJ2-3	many	TGTGCCAGCAGTCCCGGTCAGGGGAGCACAGATACGCAGTATTTT	CASSPGQGSTDTQYF
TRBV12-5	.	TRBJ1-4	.	TGTGCTAGTGGTTTTGCAATAGGGGGAAGCGGAAAACTGTTTTTT	CASGFAIGGSGKLFF
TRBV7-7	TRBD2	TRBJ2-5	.	TGTGCCAGCAGCCCGGGGGGGCCCGAGACCCAGTACTTC	CASSPGGPETQYF
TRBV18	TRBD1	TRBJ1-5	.	TGTGCCAGCTCACCCGGACAGGGGGCTGTTCAGCCCCAGCATTTT	CASSPGQGAVQPQHF
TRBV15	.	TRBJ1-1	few	TGTGCCACCAGCAGAGATCTGCGGGGAGCCGTTACTATGAACACTGAAGCTTTCTTT	CATSRDLRGAVTMNTEAFF
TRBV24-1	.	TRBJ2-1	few	TGTGCCACCGGCACGGGGGTGGAGCAGTTCTTC	CATGTGVEQFF